The next 21 T cell receptor beta chains were all read from a single sample in a study of blood T cell repertoires in COVID-19. The data were produced by immunoSEQ multiplex PCR, yet TCRdb's version contains in-frame clones alone and is incomplete. The data hold 60,000 or so clones, with approximately 85% observed a single time. Sequenced sample: peripheral blood. The receptors here all came from a human donor in a cohort sampled during active COVID-19.

The V and J genes are TRBV11-2 and TRBJ2-6; the match to TRBD1 covers 9 bases. Germline V gives CDR1 SGHAT, CDR2 FQNNGV. The CDR3 is 18 amino acids. Germline trimming cut 3 bases from V and 2 bases from J; bases unmatched to any gene: 8. The DNA for the CDR3 is TGTGCCAGCAGCTTTTTAGGGACAGGGACGACTGGGGCCAACGTCCTGACTTTC. Amino acids: CASSFLGTGTTGANVLTF.

The rearrangement uses TRBV10-3 and TRBJ2-3; D is perhaps TRBD2 (5 bases). Per the germline V gene, CDR1 is ENHRY and CDR2 is SYGVKD. The CDR3 totals 15 residues. V lost 6 bases to trimming and J lost 0 bases, with 13 bases between them. CDR3 sequence reads: CAISLSDTSTDTQYF. The CDR3 region has the DNA TGTGCCATCAGCCTTAGCGACACTAGCACAGATACGCAGTATTTT.

J is TRBJ2-2 and V is TRBV23-1; 9 nucleotides align to TRBD1. TRBV23-1 carries the ORF label, with uncertain function. Trimming took 0 bases from V and 6 from J; bases not matched to a gene: 14. This CDR3 spans 19 amino acids. The CDR3: CASSQSRGLGTGSAGELFF. The CDR3 nucleotides are TGCGCCAGCAGTCAATCGCGGGGGCTGGGGACAGGGTCAGCCGGGGAGCTGTTTTTT.

The rearrangement links TRBV20-1 to TRBJ1-1; D might be TRBD1 (6 bases). Germline V CDR1 and CDR2: DFQATT, SNEGSKA (reference sequence). CDR3 length equals 11 residues. V gave up 4 bases and J gave up 11 bases, with 14 bases separating them. CDR3 sequence (DNA): TGCAGTGCTAACCCACAGGGCTCGGCTTTCTTT. Translated: CSANPQGSAFF.

The J gene is TRBJ2-7, the V gene TRBV2; 7 nucleotides line up with TRBD1. With 10 bases clipped from V and 5 bases from J, the junction kept 11 bases outside the gene matches. Germline V CDR1 and CDR2: SNHLY, FYNNEI. This CDR3 comprises 13 residues. The chain's CDR3 is CAIQEQGSHEQYF. The CDR3, as DNA: TGTGCCATCCAAGAACAGGGGTCCCACGAGCAGTACTTC.

The V and J genes are TRBV9 and TRBJ2-1, with 8 bases lining up with TRBD1. This CDR3 has 14 residues. CDR1 is SGDLS and CDR2 is YYNGEE in the germline V gene. V lost 6 bases to trimming and J lost 8 bases; unmatched junction nucleotides: 10. CDR3 sequence reads: CASNPRTGIDEQFF. The CDR3 region has the DNA TGTGCCAGCAACCCCCGGACAGGGATCGATGAGCAGTTCTTC.

The chain carries TRBV27 and TRBJ1-1; tentative D call: TRBD1 (5 bases). Germline assignment: CDR1 MNHEY and CDR2 SMNVEV (reference sequence). The CDR3 loop spans 15 amino acids. V lost 0 bases and J 1 base, leaving 9 bases between the germline ends. Here the CDR3 DNA reads TGTGCCAGCAGTTTATCCCGGGGGGGGAACACTGAAGCTTTCTTT. It specifies CASSLSRGGNTEAFF.

The chain couples TRBV30 to TRBJ1-3, with 10 bases lining up with TRBD1. V was pared by 3 bases and J by 4 bases, with 21 bases of the junction left unmatched. This CDR3 comprises 20 residues. Germline V lookup: CDR1 GTSNPN, CDR2 SVGIG (reference sequence). CDR3: CAWSPTGQGIVGLWGNTIYF. The CDR3 coding sequence is TGTGCCTGGAGCCCCACGGGACAGGGGATAGTAGGTCTCTGGGGAAACACCATATATTTT.

The J gene is TRBJ2-5, the V gene TRBV10-3, with a tentative D call TRBD2 (5 bases). CDR1 is ENHRY and CDR2 is SYGVKD in the germline V gene. Trimming pared 0 bases from V and 5 bases from J, leaving 13 bases between. The CDR3 has 15 amino acids. CDR3 bases: TGTGCCATCAGTGAGTCTATAGTTCCGGGGGAGACCCAGTACTTC. It encodes CAISESIVPGETQYF.

V and J are TRBV7-3 and TRBJ2-3, with TRBD2 matching 7 bases. The V gene's germline CDR1 is SGHTA and CDR2 FQGTGA. The CDR3 runs to 16 residues. The J segment lost 1 base and the V segment lost 4 bases, leaving 8 bases of the junction unmatched. Here the CDR3 reads CASSSNYAGGTDTQYF. In DNA, the CDR3 is TGTGCCAGCAGCTCAAATTACGCGGGGGGCACAGATACGCAGTATTTT.

The V call is TRBV4-3, the J call TRBJ1-1, with unresolved D. The CDR3 totals 13 residues. Germline-derived CDR1 and CDR2 are LGHNA and YSLEER. V lost 0 bases, J lost 2 bases, and 4 bases lay in between. The chain's CDR3 is CASSQDINTEAFF. In DNA, the CDR3 is TGCGCCAGCAGCCAAGATATCAACACTGAAGCTTTCTTT.

The J gene is TRBJ1-6, the V gene TRBV11-2; D unresolved. The V end lost 2 bases, the J end lost 2 bases, and 10 bases lay between the germline ends. From germline, CDR1 is SGHAT and CDR2 FQNNGV. The CDR3 spans 16 residues. The CDR3 sequence is CASSLSGLAYNSPLHF. The CDR3 nucleotides are TGTGCCAGCAGCTTATCCGGTTTGGCCTATAATTCACCCCTCCACTTT.

The chain carries TRBV7-3 and TRBJ2-1, with D possibly being TRBD2 (6 bases). The CDR3 runs to 15 residues. The V gene's germline CDR1 is SGHTA and CDR2 FQGTGA. The V end lost 4 bases, the J end lost 3 bases, and 13 bases lay between the germline ends. CDR3 amino acids: CASSSQPGGYNEQFF. The CDR3, as DNA: TGTGCCAGCAGCTCCCAGCCCGGGGGCTACAATGAGCAGTTCTTC.

The chain employs TRBV4-3 and TRBJ2-2, with 7 bases aligning to TRBD1. There are 17 residues in the CDR3. V shed 2 bases and J 4 bases; nucleotides not matched to a gene: 10. The germline V gene encodes CDR1 LGHNA and CDR2 YSLEER. This chain's CDR3 is CASSQHSLTGSTGELFF. DNA for the CDR3: TGCGCCAGCAGCCAACATTCCCTGACAGGGAGCACCGGGGAGCTGTTTTTT.

This clone has a handful of counts. The chain employs TRBV7-2 and TRBJ1-1; D is unresolved. Per the germline V gene, CDR1 is SGHTA and CDR2 is FQGNSA. V lost 0 bases and J lost 3, with 5 bases in between. This CDR3 has 13 amino acids. The CDR3 here is CASSLAADTEAFF. The CDR3 nucleotides read TGTGCCAGCAGCTTAGCGGCGGACACTGAAGCTTTCTTT.

The chain recombines TRBV19 with TRBJ1-2, with 7 positions matching TRBD1. The germline CDR1 and CDR2 sequences are LNHDA and SQIVND (reference sequence). Trimming at V came to 7 bases and at J to 1 base, leaving 18 bases not matched to a gene. This CDR3 is 18 amino acids long. CDR3 coding DNA: TGTGCCAGTACCCTTTCTCCGGGACAGACCTATCTTAACTATGGCTACACCTTC. The encoded protein is CASTLSPGQTYLNYGYTF.

The chain is built from TRBV24-1 and TRBJ2-5; 8 bases match TRBD2. From germline, CDR1 is KGHDR and CDR2 SFDVKD. With V trimmed by 1 base and J by 5 bases, 8 bases remained unmatched. This CDR3 has 16 residues. Written as DNA, the CDR3 is TGTGCCACCAGTGATTTCGGGGGGGCGCGGAGTGAGACCCAGTACTTC. This translates into CATSDFGGARSETQYF.

The genes are TRBV13 and TRBJ2-3; 10 bases match TRBD2. CDR1 and CDR2 (germline): PRHDT, FYEKMQ (reference sequence). CDR3 length: 15 residues. The V segment lost 0 bases and the J segment 4 bases; nucleotides outside the gene matches: 1. This chain's CDR3 is CASSLGSGGADTQYF. The CDR3 DNA reads TGTGCCAGCAGCTTAGGGAGCGGGGGGGCAGATACGCAGTATTTT. The complete variable domain, with remaining parts taken from reference TRBV13 and TRBJ2-3, reads AAGVIQSPRHLIKEKRETATLKCYPIPRHDTVYWYQQGPGQDPQFLISFYEKMQSDKGSIPDRFSAQQFSDYHSELNMSSLELGDSALYFCASSLGSGGADTQYFGPGTRLTVL.

The genes are TRBV10-1 and TRBJ1-2; 10 nucleotides align to TRBD1. The germline V gene encodes CDR1 WNHNN and CDR2 SYGVQD (reference sequence). Trimming at V came to 6 bases and at J to 9 bases, leaving 13 bases not matched to a gene. This CDR3 contains 15 residues. CDR3 region: CASSRPGQGISCYTF. The CDR3, as DNA: TGCGCCAGCAGCCGCCCGGGACAGGGGATATCGTGCTACACCTTC.

This rearrangement joins TRBV2 to TRBJ1-5, with D maybe TRBD1 (5 bases). Germline CDR1 and CDR2: SNHLY and FYNNEI. V lost 3 bases, J lost 8 bases, and 11 bases lay in between. The CDR3 sequence is 13 residues long. The CDR3 loop reads CASSDGGGKPQHF. The CDR3 coding sequence is TGTGCCAGCAGTGACGGGGGAGGTAAGCCCCAGCATTTT.

The CDR3, as DNA: TGTGCCAGCAGTACACAGGGGTCCACTGAAGCTTTCTTT. Translated: CASSTQGSTEAFF. The chain carries TRBV7-2 and TRBJ1-1, with 7 bases fitting TRBD1. In germline, CDR1 is SGHTA, CDR2 FQGNSA. This CDR3 region has 13 residues. V dropped 6 bases and J dropped 4; count of bases not matched to a gene: 5.